This TCR beta chain was recovered during a study of T cells in Graves' hyperthyroidism and ophthalmopathy. The wider study: Any treatment followed the collection of peripheral blood at initial diagnosis. General study findings and limits: Most thyroid clonotypes expanded above 0.001 were also detected in blood.

The J segment lost 8 bases and the V segment lost 7 bases, leaving 9 bases of the junction unmatched. Germline V gives CDR1 SNHLY, CDR2 FYNNEI. The CDR3 has 15 residues. At least ten counts were recorded for this clonotype. Its antigen is not identified. Patients were aged 18 to 65, had disease duration under 2 months, and had newly diagnosed hyperthyroidism. Fresh peripheral blood, 10 ml, was the source of the PBMCs. There were TCR beta CDR3 regions amplified from RNA transcripts. Carried out on the TCR CDR3, a first-round RT-PCR used the HTBI primer set. TCRdb processed the multiplex PCR reads anew with MiXCR; each CDR3 protein has one entry. The data hold fewer than 900,000 distinct CDR3 sequences, with over 15% observed a single time.

The chain recombines TRBV2 with TRBJ2-1; 12 nucleotides match TRBD1. Sequenced: blood. This clonotype originated in a woman aged 50 to 60 with Graves' hyperthyroidism that later progressed to Graves' ophthalmopathy. CDR3 sequence: CASKTGTGGSYEQFF. The CDR3 DNA follows: TGTGCCAGCAAAACCGGGACAGGGGGCAGCTATGAGCAGTTCTTC.